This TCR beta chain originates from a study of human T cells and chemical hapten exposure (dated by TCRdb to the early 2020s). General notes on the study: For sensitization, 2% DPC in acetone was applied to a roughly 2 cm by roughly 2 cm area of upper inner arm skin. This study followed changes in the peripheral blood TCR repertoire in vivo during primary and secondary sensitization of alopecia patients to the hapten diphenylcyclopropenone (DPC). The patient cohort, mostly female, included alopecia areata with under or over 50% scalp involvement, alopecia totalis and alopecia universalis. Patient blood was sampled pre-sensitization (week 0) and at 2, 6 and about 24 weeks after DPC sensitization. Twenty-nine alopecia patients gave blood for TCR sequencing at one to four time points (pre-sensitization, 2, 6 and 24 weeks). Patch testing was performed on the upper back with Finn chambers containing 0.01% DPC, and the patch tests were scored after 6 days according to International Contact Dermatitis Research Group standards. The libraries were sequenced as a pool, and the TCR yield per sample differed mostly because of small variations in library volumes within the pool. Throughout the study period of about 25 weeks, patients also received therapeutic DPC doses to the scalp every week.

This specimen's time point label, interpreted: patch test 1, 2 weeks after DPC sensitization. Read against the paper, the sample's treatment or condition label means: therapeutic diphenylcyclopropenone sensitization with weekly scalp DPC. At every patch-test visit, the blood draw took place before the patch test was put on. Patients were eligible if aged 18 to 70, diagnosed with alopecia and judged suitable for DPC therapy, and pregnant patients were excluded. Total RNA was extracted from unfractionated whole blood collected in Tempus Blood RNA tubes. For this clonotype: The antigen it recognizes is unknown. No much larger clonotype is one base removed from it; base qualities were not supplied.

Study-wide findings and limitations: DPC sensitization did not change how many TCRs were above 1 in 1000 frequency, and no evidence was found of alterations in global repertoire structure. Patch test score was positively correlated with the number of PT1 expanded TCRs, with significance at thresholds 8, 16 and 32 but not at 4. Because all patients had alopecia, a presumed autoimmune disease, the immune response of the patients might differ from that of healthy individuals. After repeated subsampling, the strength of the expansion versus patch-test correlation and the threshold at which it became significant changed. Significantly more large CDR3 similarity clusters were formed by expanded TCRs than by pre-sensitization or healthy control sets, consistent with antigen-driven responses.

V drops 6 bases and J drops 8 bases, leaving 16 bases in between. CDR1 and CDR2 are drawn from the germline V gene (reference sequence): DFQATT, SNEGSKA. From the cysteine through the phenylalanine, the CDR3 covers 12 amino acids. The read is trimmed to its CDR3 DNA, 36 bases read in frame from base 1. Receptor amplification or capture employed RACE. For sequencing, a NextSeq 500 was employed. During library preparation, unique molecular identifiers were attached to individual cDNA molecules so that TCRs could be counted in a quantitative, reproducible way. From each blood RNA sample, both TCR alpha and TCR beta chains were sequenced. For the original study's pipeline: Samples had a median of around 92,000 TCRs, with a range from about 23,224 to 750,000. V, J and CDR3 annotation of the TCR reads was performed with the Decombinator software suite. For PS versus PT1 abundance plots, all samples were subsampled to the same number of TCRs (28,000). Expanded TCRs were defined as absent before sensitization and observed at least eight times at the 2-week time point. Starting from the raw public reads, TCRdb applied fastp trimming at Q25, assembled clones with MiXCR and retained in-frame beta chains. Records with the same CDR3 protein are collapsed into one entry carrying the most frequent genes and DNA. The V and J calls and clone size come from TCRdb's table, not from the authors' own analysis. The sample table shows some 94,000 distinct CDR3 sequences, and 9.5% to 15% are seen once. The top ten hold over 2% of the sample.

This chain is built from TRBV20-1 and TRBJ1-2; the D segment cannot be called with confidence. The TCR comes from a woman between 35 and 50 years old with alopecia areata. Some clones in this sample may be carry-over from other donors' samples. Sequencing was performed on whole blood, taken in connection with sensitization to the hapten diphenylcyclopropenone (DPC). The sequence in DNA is TGCAGTGCCAACCCCCGGGTCCGAGGCTACACCTTC. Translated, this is CSANPRVRGYTF.